The entry below describes one T cell receptor beta chain. Its antigen remains unknown. These data come from a study of cytomegalovirus exposure and HLA in healthy donors. Study background: There were 90 million to 140 million unique TCR beta sequences, drawn from 150 million to 200 million T cells, in an earlier analysis. Overall study findings and caveats: Many donors shared some public TCRs, even though most TCR sequences were rare. What was likely a sequencing artifact was a cluster of highly shared sequence variants. Among immune exposure information, only CMV serostatus was available.

The CDR3 consists of 14 residues. V was clipped by 0 bases and J by 8 bases, with 10 bases between them. Germline loops: CDR1 MNHEY, CDR2 SVGAGI. A multiplex PCR was run with 60 Vbeta primers and 13 Jbeta primers. Method: immunoSEQ multiplex PCR; TCRdb's copy keeps in-frame clones and lacks some. The listing records tens of thousands of clones. Source material: PBMCs. This TCR was sampled from a female donor in good health and CMV-seropositive. The rearrangement links TRBV6-5 to TRBJ1-4; weak D call: TRBD1 (5 bases). The CDR3 here is CASSYSGAREKLFF. The CDR3 DNA follows: TGTGCCAGCAGTTACTCAGGGGCAAGGGAAAAACTGTTTTTT.